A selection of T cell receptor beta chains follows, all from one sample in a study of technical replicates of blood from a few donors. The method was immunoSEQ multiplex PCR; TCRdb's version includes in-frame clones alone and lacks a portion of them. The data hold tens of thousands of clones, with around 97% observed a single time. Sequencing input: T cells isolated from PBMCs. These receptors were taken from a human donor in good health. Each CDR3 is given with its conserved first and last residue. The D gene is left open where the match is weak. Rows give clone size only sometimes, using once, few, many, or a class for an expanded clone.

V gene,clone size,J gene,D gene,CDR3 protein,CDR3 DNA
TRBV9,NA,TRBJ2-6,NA,CASSVGRTGANVLTF,TGTGCCAGCAGCGTAGGGAGGACCGGGGCCAACGTCCTGACTTTC
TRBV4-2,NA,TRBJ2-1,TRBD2,CASSQEREFSNEQFF,TGTGCCAGCAGCCAAGAGCGGGAGTTTTCTAATGAGCAGTTCTTC
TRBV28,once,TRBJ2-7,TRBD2,CASSLGEGTYEQYF,TGTGCCAGCAGTTTGGGGGAGGGCACCTACGAGCAGTACTTC
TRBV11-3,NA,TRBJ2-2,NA,CASSLFGTPNTGELFF,TGTGCCAGCAGCCTATTCGGGACACCGAACACCGGGGAGCTGTTTTTT
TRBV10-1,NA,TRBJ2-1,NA,CASSSQVAGNEQFF,TGCGCCAGCAGTAGCCAGGTGGCTGGCAATGAGCAGTTCTTC
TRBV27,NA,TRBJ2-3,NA,CACGPLGPDTQYF,TGTGCCTGCGGGCCTCTTGGGCCAGATACGCAGTATTTT
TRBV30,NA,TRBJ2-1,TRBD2,CAWAGGPDNEQFF,TGTGCCTGGGCGGGGGGGCCGGACAATGAGCAGTTCTTC
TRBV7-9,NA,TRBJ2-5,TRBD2,CASSLASSGSQTQYF,TGTGCCAGCAGCTTAGCGTCTAGCGGGAGCCAGACCCAGTACTTC
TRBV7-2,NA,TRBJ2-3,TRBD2,CASSLAGGPITDTQYF,TGTGCCAGCAGCTTAGCGGGAGGGCCGATCACAGATACGCAGTATTTT
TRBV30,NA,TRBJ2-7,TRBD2,CAWRHAGVGSYEQYF,TGTGCCTGGAGACATGCGGGGGTGGGATCCTACGAGCAGTACTTC
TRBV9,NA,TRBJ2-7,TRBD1,CASSSTGQSLSLYEQYF,TGTGCCAGCAGCTCGACGGGACAGTCCCTCTCTCTCTACGAGCAGTACTTC